The sequence of this T cell receptor beta chain was determined in a study of blood T cell repertoires in COVID-19. For the study at large: From T cells, B-cell-depleted T cells, or PBMCs came the material, which was cDNA or gDNA.

Trimming pared 3 bases from V and 5 bases from J, leaving 11 bases between. The CDR3 sequence is 14 residues long. Germline V gene data show CDR1 as MNHEY and CDR2 as SMNVEV (reference sequence). The data were produced by immunoSEQ multiplex PCR, yet TCRdb's version contains in-frame clones alone and is incomplete. This sample yields about 45,000 clones, of which more than 65% are seen a single time; about an eighth belongs to the top ten. The source material was peripheral blood. The chain combines TRBV27 with TRBJ2-1, with D possibly being TRBD1 (6 bases). The TCR sequence derives from a human donor in a cohort sampled during active COVID-19. This CDR3 is CASSLDRADNEQFF. DNA for the CDR3: TGTGCCAGCAGTTTGGACAGAGCGGACAATGAGCAGTTCTTC.